These 9 T cell receptor beta chains share one sample of origin, sequenced in a study of T cells after yellow fever vaccination. TCRdb re-called the 5' RACE reads through MiXCR, storing one row per CDR3 protein. The sample contains approximately 32,000 distinct CDR3 sequences, 3.5% to 5% of which appear only once. Sample: CD8+ T cells sorted from PBMCs, taken 5 days after the yellow fever booster vaccination. Every receptor here comes from a man aged 25-45 years who received the YFV17D yellow fever vaccine.

This clonotype was counted many times. V gene TRBV6-5 combines with J gene TRBJ2-1; 9 positions match TRBD2. This CDR3 region has 17 residues. V lost 5 bases, J lost 5 bases, and 13 bases stayed unmatched. Germline V gene lookup returns CDR1 MNHEY and CDR2 SVGAGI. This CDR3 is CASSLLLAGDSNNEQFF. The CDR3 nucleotides read TGTGCCAGCAGTCTTTTATTAGCGGGGGATTCTAACAATGAGCAGTTCTTC.

In its sample, this clonotype was seen many times. The rearrangement joins TRBV4-2 to TRBJ2-3; 8 nucleotides match TRBD2. Looked up from germline, CDR1 is LGHNA and CDR2 is YNFKEQ. This CDR3 comprises 17 residues. J was trimmed by 2 bases and V by 1 base; bases with no gene match: 8. For the CDR3, the DNA is TGTGCCAGCAGCCAAGCCGGTCCGGGACTAGTCACAGATACGCAGTATTTT. Translated: CASSQAGPGLVTDTQYF.

This clonotype was seen at least ten times. V usage is TRBV12-3 or TRBV12-4 and J usage is TRBJ2-1, with 7 nucleotides matching TRBD2. CDR3 length equals 15 residues. The junction had 9 bases not matched to a gene; V was cut back by 7 bases and J by 3 bases. The CDR3 nucleotides are TGTGCCAGCACCGCGGGGGAGACCCTCTACAATGAGCAGTTCTTC. It yields the protein CASTAGETLYNEQFF.

This clonotype has ten or more counts. The V gene is TRBV11-2, the J gene TRBJ2-7; maybe TRBD1 (6 bases). The CDR3 is 13 amino acids. The germline V gene has CDR1 SGHAT and CDR2 FQNNGV. V was shortened by 5 bases and J by 3 bases, with 11 bases between the two germline ends. The CDR3 protein is CASSGDNLYEQYF. The CDR3 DNA sequence: TGTGCCAGCAGCGGGGACAATCTCTACGAGCAGTACTTC.

This clonotype has at least ten counts. The chain carries TRBV28 and TRBJ2-1; 8 nucleotides line up with TRBD1. Germline V gene lookup returns CDR1 MDHEN and CDR2 SYDVKM. The ends lost 3 bases at V and 0 bases at J; junction bases unmatched: 10. The CDR3 contains 18 residues. CDR3 sequence reads: CASSFWGQAKYSYNEQFF. The CDR3 region has the DNA TGTGCCAGCAGTTTCTGGGGACAGGCGAAATACTCCTACAATGAGCAGTTCTTC.

This clonotype was counted at least ten times. A junction end diverges from the germline sequence, so it may reflect a read error. The chain uses TRBV12-3 or TRBV12-4 and TRBJ1-1; D is uncertain. The CDR3 loop spans 12 amino acids. The CDR3 region has the DNA TGTGCCAGCAGTTTCGAGAGATTTACCACCGCGTTT. This encodes CASSFERFTTAF.

This clonotype was counted ten times or more. The V gene is TRBV20-1, the J gene TRBJ2-1, with 8 bases that match TRBD2. Trimming removed 3 bases from V and 0 bases from J; junction bases left unmatched: 4. The V gene's germline CDR1 is DFQATT and CDR2 SNEGSKA (reference sequence). The CDR3 is made up of 15 amino acids. As DNA, the CDR3 is TGCAGTGCTAGCGGGAGGGAGAGCTCCTACAATGAGCAGTTCTTC. Its translation: CSASGRESSYNEQFF.

This clonotype has a count of ten or more. The chain links TRBV29-1 to TRBJ2-1; D gene unclear. CDR3 length equals 12 residues. Germline loops: CDR1 SQVTM, CDR2 ANQGSEA. V was cut by 3 bases and J by 4 bases, with 7 bases left in between. The CDR3 reads CSVELMYNEQFF. The CDR3 nucleotides are TGCAGCGTTGAGCTTATGTACAATGAGCAGTTCTTC.

This clonotype was counted many times. V usage is TRBV7-2 and J usage is TRBJ2-3, with TRBD2 identical over 8 bases. The CDR3 sequence is 14 residues long. After removal of 5 bases from V and 3 bases from J, the junction contained 4 bases not matched to a gene. The germline V gene has CDR1 SGHTA and CDR2 FQGNSA. The CDR3 DNA reads as TGTGCCAGCAGCATGGGACTAGGTACAGATACGCAGTATTTT. Translated: CASSMGLGTDTQYF.